A selection of T cell receptor beta chains follows, all from one sample in a study of CD8 T cells in ankylosing spondylitis. TCRdb reprocessed the 5' RACE reads with MiXCR, giving one entry per CDR3 protein. The sample has 500,000 or so distinct CDR3 sequences; about 5.7% are singletons. Sequencing was carried out using blood, either unsorted or a sorted T cell fraction (not recorded which). The receptors come from a male donor with ankylosing spondylitis. Both conserved end residues are part of each CDR3.

v_call	j_call	cdr3_aa
TRBV5-1	TRBJ1-2	CASSPLANTNYGYTF
TRBV5-1	TRBJ1-6	CASSLGDRGRRNSPLHF
TRBV27	TRBJ2-1	CASSWGGAIPFYNEQFF
TRBV29-1	TRBJ1-2	CSVARGTANYGYTF
TRBV7-6	TRBJ1-4	CASSLAWGQDEKLFF
TRBV5-1	TRBJ1-1	CASSLGARNTEAFF
TRBV27	TRBJ2-5	CASSPTSGGPQETQYF
TRBV7-3	TRBJ2-1	CASSFDSLKQFF
TRBV4-3	TRBJ2-7	CASSQGKSSTYEQYF
TRBV29-1	TRBJ2-7	CSVERAPSYEQYF
TRBV4-2	TRBJ2-7	CASSKLQGTNEQYF
TRBV20-1	TRBJ2-7	CSVGAYEQYF
TRBV12-3/TRBV12-4	TRBJ2-1	CASRTGVGSYNEQFF
TRBV20-1	TRBJ1-1	CRQGAVDTEAFF
TRBV5-5	TRBJ1-1	CASSWYGLGGGGNTEAFF
TRBV5-1	TRBJ2-1	CASSENNEQFF
TRBV3-1	TRBJ2-1	CASSYGLAGERRQFF
TRBV12-3/TRBV12-4	TRBJ1-1	CASRGTLNTEAFF
TRBV18	TRBJ1-4	CASSPLRAVNEKLFF
TRBV20-1	TRBJ1-6	CSARDWAESSYNSPLHF
TRBV28	TRBJ2-6	CASTFAGANVLTF
TRBV27	TRBJ2-5	CASSSSARGAGETQYF
TRBV7-9	TRBJ1-5	CASVGGNNQPQHF
TRBV5-6	TRBJ2-3	CASSFRERDTQYF
TRBV11-2	TRBJ2-1	CASSLDYFYNEQFF
TRBV5-8	TRBJ1-5	CASNPTGSSNQPQHF
TRBV7-9	TRBJ2-5	CASSQRQVQETQYF
TRBV4-3	TRBJ1-1	CASSQDWDVGPHSWNTEAFF
TRBV24-1	TRBJ2-5	CATSDSTGIQETQYF
TRBV20-1	TRBJ2-7	CSARDPTGGSYEQYF
TRBV28	TRBJ2-5	CASRGTPSGETQYF
TRBV7-9	TRBJ2-1	CASSLGGGREAYNEQFF
TRBV5-6	TRBJ2-6	CASSSTLGRSGANVLTF